The T cell receptor (beta chain) described here comes from a study of blood T cells in healthy people across ages. Germline values: CDR1 SEHNR, CDR2 FQNEAQ (reference sequence). The CDR3 is 14 amino acids. Trimming removed 3 bases at V and 4 bases at J, with 12 bases between. The authors ran a second PCR of roughly 6 to 11 cycles using a sample-barcoded 5' primer and a J-beta primer mix. One entry per CDR3 protein results from TCRdb running MiXCR on the 5' RACE reads. This repertoire shows some 1,500,000 distinct CDR3 sequences, about 42% found once; its top ten account for about 4.1%. The chain combines TRBV7-9 with TRBJ1-1; D is ambiguous. Sequenced material: blood. The clonotype comes from a woman aged 18-30 years in good health. The CDR3 region is CASSFHSTSTEAFF. The CDR3 DNA sequence: TGTGCCAGCAGCTTCCACAGTACGAGCACTGAAGCTTTCTTT.